The rows below give T cell receptor beta chains drawn from one sample of a study of cytomegalovirus exposure and HLA in healthy donors. Data came from immunoSEQ multiplex PCR; TCRdb stores just in-frame clones and leaves some out. The table has about 120,000 clones, 70% to 80% seen once; the top ten hold 2.5% to 3%. Source material: PBMCs. The receptors were sampled from a woman aged 40 to 50 in good health and CMV-seropositive. Both conserved end residues are part of each CDR3. D genes are given only for firm matches. Only some rows state a clone size, as once, few, many or a class for expanded clones.

17,.,TRBD2,TRBJ2-1,TRBV4-1,TGCGCCAGCAGTCACCCCCCGCCGGGAGGGCCGCAAGATGAGCAGTTCTTC,CASSHPPPGGPQDEQFF
16,.,TRBD1,TRBJ1-1,TRBV6-1,TGTGCCAGCAGTGCGGGACAGGGGGCTATGAACACTGAAGCTTTCTTT,CASSAGQGAMNTEAFF
15,few,.,TRBJ2-5,TRBV4-3,TGCGCCAGCAGCCCCGCCCGTGGGAGCCAAGAGACCCAGTACTTC,CASSPARGSQETQYF
16,.,.,TRBJ2-7,TRBV4-3,TGCGCCAGCAGCCTCGGACTATCCGGGAGCACCTACGAGCAGTACTTC,CASSLGLSGSTYEQYF
15,.,TRBD1,TRBJ2-7,TRBV7-8,TGTGCCAGCAGCCCGTCCCGGACAGGACCCTCCGAGCAGTACTTC,CASSPSRTGPSEQYF
15,.,.,TRBJ1-2,TRBV6-1,TGTGCCAGCAGTGAAGCACCGAAGAGTTACTATGGCTACACCTTC,CASSEAPKSYYGYTF
18,.,TRBD2,TRBJ2-5,TRBV7-6,TGTGCCAGCAGCTTAGGGACTAGCGGGAGGGCCGGGGGTGAGACCCAGTACTTC,CASSLGTSGRAGGETQYF
15,.,TRBD1,TRBJ1-3,TRBV19,TGTGCCAGTAGTAGTCCCCGGGACAGGGTGAACACCATATATTTT,CASSSPRDRVNTIYF
13,few,.,TRBJ2-7,TRBV4-3,TGCGCCAGCAGCCAAGAAACAGGGAGCGAGCAGTACTTC,CASSQETGSEQYF
12,once,.,TRBJ2-7,TRBV25-1,TGTGCCAGCGGGCAGGGGTTAAACGAGCAGTACTTC,CASGQGLNEQYF
17,.,TRBD1,TRBJ1-4,TRBV10-1,TGCGCCAGCAAAGAGGGGGGACAGGGGGCCGAAAGGGAAAAACTGTTTTTT,CASKEGGQGAEREKLFF
20,.,TRBD1,TRBJ1-5,TRBV18,TGTGCCAGCTCACCACTGGCACCGAGACAGGGGGCGTATAGCAATCAGCCCCAGCATTTT,CASSPLAPRQGAYSNQPQHF
17,.,TRBD2,TRBJ2-2,TRBV9,TGTGCCAGCAGCGCCGGGGGGGCCGGTGTGGACACCGGGGAGCTGTTTTTT,CASSAGGAGVDTGELFF
13,.,TRBD2,TRBJ2-7,TRBV27,TGTGCCAGCAGTAGGTCCGCGGGAGGTGAGCAGTACTTC,CASSRSAGGEQYF
15,few,TRBD1,TRBJ1-2,TRBV30,TGTGCCTGGAGTGTCACAGGGGGCTCTAACTATGGCTACACCTTC,CAWSVTGGSNYGYTF
13,.,.,TRBJ2-1,TRBV5-4,TGTGCCAGCAGCTCTAAGCAGGGAAATGAGCAGTTCTTC,CASSSKQGNEQFF
16,.,TRBD2,TRBJ2-7,TRBV4-1,TGCGCCAGCAGCCAGTCGCCGGGACTAGCGGGAGGGGAGCAGTACTTC,CASSQSPGLAGGEQYF
14,.,.,TRBJ1-1,TRBV11-1,TGTGCCAGCAGCTATGGGCTCGGGGAGACTGAAGCTTTCTTT,CASSYGLGETEAFF
14,.,.,TRBJ2-2,TRBV25-1,TGTGCCAGCAGTGAATACCATAACACCGGGGAGCTGTTTTTT,CASSEYHNTGELFF
15,.,TRBD1,TRBJ2-1,TRBV19,TGTGCCAGTAGGGCTGACAGGGTTGGTCACAATGAGCAGTTCTTC,CASRADRVGHNEQFF
14,.,TRBD1,TRBJ2-7,TRBV11-2,TGTGCCAGCAGCTTAGCAGGGGGCCCCTACGAGCAGTACTTC,CASSLAGGPYEQYF
15,.,TRBD1,TRBJ2-7,TRBV5-1,TGCGCCAGCAGCTTGGACAGGGGGCGGGCGAGCGAGCAGTACTTC,CASSLDRGRASEQYF
13,.,.,TRBJ1-2,TRBV30,TGTGCCTGGAGTCCTAATCGAGGAGTCGGCTACACCTTC,CAWSPNRGVGYTF
15,.,TRBD2,TRBJ2-5,TRBV7-9,TGTGCCAGCAGCTTTAGCGGGGGGGGGAAAGAGACCCAGTACTTC,CASSFSGGGKETQYF
16,once,.,TRBJ2-2,TRBV5-1,TGCGCCAGCAGCTTGTTTAGCGGTGCTGGCACCGGGGAGCTGTTTTTT,CASSLFSGAGTGELFF
15,.,.,TRBJ1-6,TRBV6-1,TGTGCCAGCAGTAGAGACAGGCCGGAGAATTCACCCCTCCACTTT,CASSRDRPENSPLHF
16,.,.,TRBJ2-3,TRBV21-1,TGTGCCAGCAGCCTGATGCGGATGGCGGGAGGGGATACGCAGTATTTT,CASSLMRMAGGDTQYF
17,few,.,TRBJ2-4,TRBV27,TGTGCCAGCAGTTTATCAGTACCGGGGATCGGCAAAAACATTCAGTACTTC,CASSLSVPGIGKNIQYF
18,.,TRBD2,TRBJ2-3,TRBV4-1,TGCGCCAGCAGCCGGGAGAGGGGAGATCTAGCGGTAACAGATACGCAGTATTTT,CASSRERGDLAVTDTQYF
14,.,TRBD1,TRBJ1-2,TRBV6-1,TGTGCCAGCAGTGAAGGCAGGGGGGACTATGGCTACACCTTC,CASSEGRGDYGYTF
13,.,.,TRBJ2-2,TRBV6-1,TGTGCCAGCAGTGATGTGATGGCGGCGGAGCTGTTTTTT,CASSDVMAAELFF
15,few,TRBD1,TRBJ2-7,TRBV5-1,TGCGCCAGCAGCTTGGCCCCCGGACAGGGATTCGAGCAGTACTTC,CASSLAPGQGFEQYF
16,.,TRBD2,TRBJ2-7,TRBV5-1,TGCGCCAGCAGCTTGGCCGTTGGAAGCGGGGCCTACGAGCAGTACTTC,CASSLAVGSGAYEQYF
14,.,TRBD1,TRBJ1-1,TRBV5-1,TGCGCCAGCAGCTGGGGACAGGGGCGCGATGAAGCTTTCTTT,CASSWGQGRDEAFF
14,once,.,TRBJ1-4,TRBV11-2,TGTGCCAGCACCCGAGGAGCAACTAATGAAAAACTGTTTTTT,CASTRGATNEKLFF
11,.,.,TRBJ1-2,TRBV5-6,TGTGCCTCACTGGCGGGGGGTGGCTACACCTTC,CASLAGGGYTF
17,.,.,TRBJ2-2,TRBV5-1,TGCGCCAGCAGCTTGGCCCTCACAGGGCGAGGGACCGGGGAGCTGTTTTTT,CASSLALTGRGTGELFF
13,.,.,TRBJ2-5,TRBV5-6,TGTGCCAGCAGCTTGGTACAGGGAGAGACCCAGTACTTC,CASSLVQGETQYF
17,once,.,TRBJ1-4,TRBV6-1,TGTGCCAGCAGTGAACCCCGGGGGGCACGAACTAATGAAAAACTGTTTTTT,CASSEPRGARTNEKLFF
14,.,.,TRBJ2-5,TRBV5-1,TGCGCCAGCAGCCTCCGGGGAGGCTATGAGACCCAGTACTTC,CASSLRGGYETQYF
13,.,.,TRBJ2-5,TRBV12-5,TGTGCTAGTGGTGCGGACTACCAAGAGACCCAGTACTTC,CASGADYQETQYF